The 21 T cell receptor beta chains given below trace back to one sample, sequenced in a study of blood T cell repertoires in COVID-19. Clones were read by immunoSEQ multiplex PCR, and TCRdb kept only the in-frame ones, dropping some. The sample comprises roughly 340,000 clones, more than 70% of which are singletons, and less than 2.5% rests with the top ten. Sequenced input: PBMCs or T cells enriched from blood (not recorded which). These TCRs come from a man aged 35 to 55 in a cohort exposed to, infected with or recovered from COVID-19 (not recorded which).

The V call is TRBV19, the J call TRBJ2-7; D is perhaps TRBD2 (6 bases). Germline lookup yields CDR1 LNHDA and CDR2 SQIVND (reference sequence). Deletions cut 0 bases from V and 4 bases from J, with 13 bases between. This CDR3 is 15 amino acids long. CDR3: CASSIDPTGSYEQYF. CDR3 nucleotides: TGTGCCAGTAGTATAGATCCCACCGGGAGTTACGAGCAGTACTTC.

The chain employs TRBV6-5 and TRBJ1-6; D might be TRBD1 (6 bases). Trimming removed 6 bases at V and 9 bases at J, with 12 bases between. The CDR3 contains 13 residues. Germline CDR1 and CDR2: MNHEY and SVGAGI. As DNA, the CDR3 is TGTGCCAGCAGCACAGGGAGTGTTTCACCCCTCCACTTT. It is translated as CASSTGSVSPLHF.

The J gene is TRBJ2-1, the V gene TRBV7-9; 7 nucleotides agree with TRBD2. Germline V gene sequence: CDR1 SEHNR, CDR2 FQNEAQ (reference sequence). The V gene end was trimmed by 4 bases and the J gene end by 7 bases; junction bases not matched to a gene: 10. The CDR3 totals 15 residues. The CDR3, as DNA: TGTGCCAGCAGCTATACACGGACTAGTTTGAATGAGCAGTTCTTC. Encoded protein: CASSYTRTSLNEQFF. The full variable domain, with the rest looked up from reference TRBV7-9 and TRBJ2-1, is DTGVSQNPRHKITKRGQNVTFRCDPISEHNRLYWYRQTLGQGPEFLTYFQNEAQLEKSRLLSDRFSAERPKGSFSTLEIQRTEQGDSAMYLCASSYTRTSLNEQFFGPGTRLTVL.

The V gene is TRBV6-6, the J gene TRBJ2-7; 8 bases fit TRBD1. The CDR3 loop spans 15 amino acids. V lost 6 bases to trimming and J lost 0 bases; unmatched junction nucleotides: 7. Germline values: CDR1 MNHNY, CDR2 SVGAGI (reference sequence). CDR3 protein: CASRPGQGLSYEQYF. Written as DNA, the CDR3 is TGTGCCAGCAGACCCGGACAGGGCCTCTCCTACGAGCAGTACTTC.

The rearrangement uses TRBV7-2 and TRBJ2-7; no definite D call. Germline V CDR1 and CDR2: SGHTA, FQGNSA. The CDR3 consists of 13 residues. Trimming took off 1 base at V and 1 base at J, with 5 bases between the two ends. CDR3 protein: CASSLGPSYEQYF. In nucleotides, the CDR3 is TGTGCCAGCAGCTTAGGGCCTTCCTACGAGCAGTACTTC.

With respect to this clone: Mismatch with germline at one junction end may stem from a read error. The chain employs TRBV2 and TRBJ1-5, with TRBD1 matching over 7 bases. Germline V CDR1 and CDR2: SNHLY, FYNNEI. There are 15 residues in the CDR3. CDR3 sequence: CASSEAHRGKQPQHF. The DNA of the CDR3 is TGTGCCAGCAGTGAAGCACACAGGGGCAAGCAGCCCCAGCATTTT.

V usage is TRBV27 and J usage is TRBJ2-7; 10 nucleotides align to TRBD2. V lost 5 bases and J lost 6; bases outside the gene matches: 4. CDR1 is MNHEY, CDR2 SMNVEV, per germline (reference sequence). The CDR3 contains 13 residues. The CDR3 here is CASSKREGGEQYF. CDR3 coding DNA: TGTGCCAGCAGTAAGCGGGAGGGAGGCGAGCAGTACTTC.

The V call is TRBV19, the J call TRBJ2-2, with 9 bases fitting TRBD1. There are 16 residues in the CDR3. CDR1 LNHDA and CDR2 SQIVND come from the germline V gene (reference sequence). Unmatched junction bases numbered 13, after V lost 4 bases and J lost 10 bases. CDR3 bases: TGTGCCAGTAGTACCGGACAGGGGTTTAGGGTGAAGGAGCTGTTTTTT. It translates to CASSTGQGFRVKELFF.

In this sample, this clone turned up a few times. The rearrangement joins TRBV11-3 to TRBJ1-1; no clear D. V was cut by 5 bases and J by 3 bases, with 10 bases left in between. This CDR3 region has 13 residues. Germline V gene data show CDR1 as SGHNT and CDR2 as YENEEA. In nucleotides, the CDR3 is TGTGCCAGCAGCCGGGGTGGGTACACTGAAGCTTTCTTT. Its protein is CASSRGGYTEAFF. Variable domain in full (rest from reference TRBV11-3 and TRBJ1-1): EAGVVQSPRYKIIEKKQPVAFWCNPISGHNTLYWYLQNLGQGPELLIRYENEEAVDDSQLPKDRFSAERLKGVDSTLKIQPAELGDSAVYLCASSRGGYTEAFFGQGTRLTVV.

This clone was seen a single time. The chain employs TRBV18 and TRBJ2-7; 9 bases fit TRBD2. Germline loops: CDR1 KGHSH, CDR2 LQKENI. CDR3 size: 15 residues. With 3 bases clipped from V and 2 bases from J, the junction kept 5 bases outside the gene matches. CDR3 in amino acids: CASSPGAGGPYEQYF. CDR3 nucleotides: TGTGCCAGCTCACCCGGAGCGGGAGGCCCCTACGAGCAGTACTTC.

The genes are TRBV5-1 and TRBJ2-2, with 7 bases fitting TRBD1. The V gene end was trimmed by 4 bases and the J gene end by 1 base; junction bases not matched to a gene: 7. Germline V gives CDR1 SGHRS, CDR2 YFSETQ. This CDR3 has 16 residues. In nucleotides, the CDR3 is TGCGCCAGCAGCCCCCACAGGACAGGGAACACCGGGGAGCTGTTTTTT. Amino acids: CASSPHRTGNTGELFF.

The V call is TRBV7-6, the J call TRBJ2-3; 8 bases align to TRBD1. CDR1 and CDR2 from the germline V gene are SGHVS and FNYEAQ. V was clipped by 3 bases and J by 4 bases; unmatched bases: 6. CDR3 length equals 15 residues. The DNA for the CDR3 is TGTGCCAGCAGCTTCTCAGGGGGCGGCGCAGATACGCAGTATTTT. This translates into CASSFSGGGADTQYF.

The chain employs TRBV15 and TRBJ1-1; no firm D call. Germline assignment: CDR1 LNHNV and CDR2 YYDKDF (reference sequence). The CDR3 loop spans 16 amino acids. Between the trimmed V and J ends, which lost 0 bases and 0 bases, there was a span of 11 bases. CDR3 residues: CATSRDTVQVNTEAFF. The DNA of the CDR3 is TGTGCCACCAGCAGAGATACGGTGCAGGTGAACACTGAAGCTTTCTTT.

This chain connects TRBV24-1 to TRBJ1-1; 11 bases line up with TRBD1. Trimming at V came to 9 bases and at J to 1 base, leaving 15 bases not matched to a gene. Germline-derived CDR1 and CDR2 are KGHDR and SFDVKD. This CDR3 spans 18 amino acids. DNA of the CDR3: TGTGCCACCCCCAAGGCACTCGGGACAGGGGGAACGAACACTGAAGCTTTCTTT. Amino acid sequence: CATPKALGTGGTNTEAFF.

The chain recombines TRBV27 with TRBJ1-2; a weak D match, TRBD1 (5 bases). CDR3 length: 14 amino acids. The germline V gene has CDR1 MNHEY and CDR2 SMNVEV (reference sequence). The V end lost 5 bases, the J end lost 6 bases, and 16 bases lay between the germline ends. The CDR3 coding sequence is TGTGCCAGCAGTCGGTTTCAGGGTTCGAATGGCTACACCTTC. It codes for CASSRFQGSNGYTF.

The chain carries TRBV5-6 and TRBJ1-2, with a weak D call TRBD1 (5 bases). Trimming removed 4 bases from V and 2 bases from J, with 12 bases in between. The CDR3 totals 14 residues. Germline loops: CDR1 SGHDT, CDR2 YYEEEE. CDR3 loop: CASSSYRGNYGYTF. The CDR3 nucleotides read TGTGCCAGCAGCAGTTATCGGGGGAACTATGGCTACACCTTC.

The chain employs TRBV2 and TRBJ1-1; tentative D call: TRBD1 (5 bases). Trimming removed 0 bases from V and 11 bases from J, with 16 bases in between. Germline CDR1 SNHLY, CDR2 FYNNEI. The CDR3 contains 14 residues. The CDR3: CASSEAGAGKVAFF. CDR3 DNA: TGTGCCAGCAGTGAAGCGGGCGCAGGGAAGGTCGCTTTCTTT.

The rearrangement uses TRBV6-5 and TRBJ1-3; D is possibly TRBD1 (5 bases). Germline-derived CDR1 and CDR2 are MNHEY and SVGAGI. The V end was cut by 5 bases, the J end by 0 bases, with 11 bases between. The CDR3 sequence is 15 residues long. The CDR3 region has the DNA TGTGCCAGCAGTACGATTCAGGGCTCTGGAAACACCATATATTTT. This translates into CASSTIQGSGNTIYF.

V is TRBV4-1 and J is TRBJ2-1; 12 bases agree with TRBD1. Trimming cost V 8 bases and J 6 bases; bases outside gene matches: 8. Germline V gives CDR1 MGHRA, CDR2 YSYEKL. The CDR3 is 15 amino acids. The CDR3 DNA follows: TGCGCCAGCGAGCCGGGACAGGGGGCCCTCAATGAGCAGTTCTTC. Translating it yields CASEPGQGALNEQFF.

The chain employs TRBV3-1 (or the pseudogene TRBV3-2) and TRBJ1-4; D may be TRBD1 (5 bases). This CDR3 is 14 amino acids long. Trimming pared 1 base from V and 5 bases from J, leaving 8 bases between. From germline, CDR1 is LGHDT and CDR2 YNNKEL (reference sequence). The CDR3 reads CASSQGGANEKLFF. Here the CDR3 DNA reads TGTGCCAGCAGCCAAGGGGGCGCGAATGAAAAACTGTTTTTT.

The chain joins TRBV3-1 (or the pseudogene TRBV3-2) to TRBJ1-5; D ambiguous. Germline CDR1 reads LGHDT; CDR2 reads YNNKEL (reference sequence). The CDR3 contains 13 residues. V was shortened by 2 bases and J by 2 bases, with 4 bases between the two germline ends. The CDR3 sequence is CASSQSGNQPQHF. The CDR3 DNA is TGTGCCAGCAGCCAATCTGGCAATCAGCCCCAGCATTTT.